The sequence of this T cell receptor (beta chain) was determined in a study of a mutant IDH1 vaccine in newly diagnosed glioma. Study information: With temozolomide cycles, or 4-6 weeks after radiotherapy alone, vaccination was started. Before enrollment, patients got radiotherapy alone, temozolomide alone, or mostly the combination.

The CDR3 length is 13 residues. Germline V CDR1 and CDR2: SGHRS, YFSETQ. The germline V and J ends were trimmed by 2 bases and 4 bases, with 7 bases remaining between them. A remark on this clone: The target antigen is unknown.

Time point denoted: week 23, last vaccination. The investigators gave 300 ug of mutant IDH1 20-mer peptide in each vaccine dose, together with topical imiquimod. The donors had new WHO grade 3 or 4 astrocytomas; these were IDH1-mutant and ATRX-lost. Assay used: immunoSEQ multiplex PCR; TCRdb lists only in-frame clones, some missing. The table shows some 28,000 clones, with around 83% occurring only once. Sequenced here: PBMCs, sampled from a glioma patient whose treatment included an IDH1 peptide vaccine. This chain uses TRBV5-1 with TRBJ1-5; D may be TRBD1 (5 bases). The sequence was collected from a woman younger than 45 with glioma. The CDR3 protein is CASSFGGNQPQHF. CDR3 nucleotides: TGCGCCAGCAGCTTCGGGGGAAATCAGCCCCAGCATTTT. The variable domain in full, completed from reference TRBV5-1 and TRBJ1-5, reads KAGVTQTPRYLIKTRGQQVTLSCSPISGHRSVSWYQQTPGQGLQFLFEYFSETQRNKGNFPGRFSGRQFSNSRSEMNVSTLELGDSALYLCASSFGGNQPQHFGDGTRLSIL.